This passage covers 18 T cell receptor beta chains from one sample sequenced in a study of blood T cell repertoires in COVID-19. Sequenced by immunoSEQ multiplex PCR; TCRdb stores in-frame clones only, minus some. Of more than 300,000 clones listed, about 93% were seen once; the top ten hold more than 3%. Sequencing input: peripheral blood. The receptors were sampled from a woman aged 18-29 years who had recovered from COVID-19.

The chain links TRBV7-2 to TRBJ1-2; D is uncertain. The V gene's germline CDR1 is SGHTA and CDR2 FQGNSA. The CDR3 spans 11 residues. Trimming pared 8 bases from V and 2 bases from J, leaving 6 bases between. CDR3 in DNA: TGTGCCAGCGAGCCGAACTATGGCTACACCTTC. Residues: CASEPNYGYTF.

The V call is TRBV24-1, the J call TRBJ1-2; tentatively, D is TRBD1 (5 bases). Trimming shortened V by 4 bases and J by 3 bases, and 11 bases separated the two germline ends. Germline V lookup: CDR1 KGHDR, CDR2 SFDVKD. The CDR3 totals 14 residues. The CDR3 spells CATSDPDSDYGYTF. The CDR3 coding sequence is TGTGCCACCAGTGACCCTGACAGCGACTATGGCTACACCTTC.

This sequence joins TRBV12-1 and TRBJ2-7; no DNA check was done on the table's D call, TRBD2. TRBV12-1 is a known pseudogene. The CDR3 is 17 amino acids. CDR3 nucleotides: TGTGCCAGCAGCCTACACCCTTTAGCGGGACCCGTCTCCGAGCAGTACGTC. Protein sequence: CASSLHPLAGPVSEQYV.

This chain's CDR3 is CAWSYRVGDEQFF. CDR3 nucleotides: TGTGCCTGGAGTTACAGGGTCGGGGATGAGCAGTTCTTC. This chain links TRBV30 with TRBJ2-1, with D perhaps TRBD1 (6 bases). In germline, CDR1 is GTSNPN, CDR2 SVGIG (reference sequence). The germline V and J ends were trimmed by 2 bases and 8 bases, with 13 bases remaining between them. This CDR3 comprises 13 residues.

The chain recombines TRBV12-2 with TRBJ1-1; the D segment call TRBD1 is taken from the table without a DNA check. TRBV12-2 is a pseudogene. The CDR3 is 14 amino acids. The DNA of the CDR3 is TGTGCAAGTCGCTTACCAGGGCCGAACACTGAAGCTTTCTTT. It codes for CASRLPGPNTEAFF.

This clone was picked up a small number of times. This chain's CDR3 is CASSYPTSGRLSSYEQYV. The CDR3 bases are TGTGCCAGCAGTTACCCGACTAGCGGGAGGCTCAGCTCCTACGAGCAGTACGTC. The J gene is TRBJ2-7, the V gene TRBV6-2 or TRBV6-3; 13 nucleotides line up with TRBD2. Germline V CDR1 and CDR2: MNHEY, SVGEGT. CDR3 length: 18 amino acids. Germline trimming cut 2 bases from V and 0 bases from J; bases unmatched to any gene: 7.

The chain combines TRBV6-2 or TRBV6-3 with TRBJ1-2; 8 positions agree with TRBD1. Germline V CDR1 and CDR2: MNHEY, SVGEGT. The length of the CDR3 is 12 residues. With V trimmed by 6 bases and J by 7 bases, 4 bases remained unmatched. The CDR3, as DNA: TGTGCCAGCAGCAGGACAGGGCCTGGCTACACCTTC. As protein: CASSRTGPGYTF.

The rearrangement links TRBV6-5 to TRBJ1-1; D uncertain. V lost 5 bases, J lost 1 base, and 8 bases lay in between. The germline V gene has CDR1 MNHEY and CDR2 SVGAGI. CDR3 length: 13 amino acids. Here the CDR3 reads CASSRLGNTEAFF. Written as DNA, the CDR3 is TGTGCCAGCAGTAGACTGGGGAACACTGAAGCTTTCTTT.

This sequence joins TRBV28 and TRBJ2-1; tentative D call: TRBD2 (6 bases). The CDR3 totals 15 residues. CDR1 is MDHEN, CDR2 SYDVKM, per germline. Trimming removed 6 bases at V and 4 bases at J, with 16 bases between. In DNA form, the CDR3 reads TGTGCCAGCAGCCTTAGCGTGGAGGGGTACAATGAGCAGTTCTTC. Encoded protein: CASSLSVEGYNEQFF.

This chain joins TRBV7-6 and TRBJ2-3; 10 nucleotides align to TRBD1. Trimming took 5 bases from V and 3 from J; bases not matched to a gene: 5. The CDR3 is 15 amino acids. Looked up from germline, CDR1 is SGHVS and CDR2 is FNYEAQ. The chain's CDR3 is CASSRTGGETDTQYF. CDR3 nucleotides: TGTGCCAGCAGCAGGACAGGGGGAGAGACAGATACGCAGTATTTT. Variable domain in full (rest from reference TRBV7-6 and TRBJ2-3): GAGVSQSPRYKVTKRGQDVALRCDPISGHVSLYWYRQALGQGPEFLTYFNYEAQQDKSGLPNDRFSAERPEGSISTLTIQRTEQRDSAMYRCASSRTGGETDTQYFGPGTRLTVL.

The chain recombines TRBV11-2 with TRBJ1-4; TRBD1 matches 8 bases. Germline V gives CDR1 SGHAT, CDR2 FQNNGV. The CDR3 runs 16 residues. Unmatched junction bases numbered 11, after V lost 4 bases and J lost 7 bases. The CDR3: CASSYVGQGRGEKLFF. The CDR3 DNA sequence: TGTGCCAGCAGCTACGTCGGACAGGGAAGAGGTGAAAAACTGTTTTTT.

V and J are TRBV29-1 and TRBJ2-3, with D tentatively TRBD1 (6 bases). V was cut by 8 bases and J by 6 bases, with 21 bases left in between. CDR3 length: 14 amino acids. Germline V gene sequence: CDR1 SQVTM, CDR2 ANQGSEA. CDR3 nucleotide sequence: TGCAGCTTTCCCCCGGACAGTTTTGTCGATACGCAGTATTTT. It translates to CSFPPDSFVDTQYF.

This clone appeared once. The rearrangement links TRBV4-3 to TRBJ2-3; 8 nucleotides agree with TRBD2. There are 17 residues in the CDR3. Per germline, CDR1 LGHNA and CDR2 YSLEER. Losses at the gene ends were 1 base for V and 2 bases for J; bases not matched to a gene: 8. The CDR3 DNA reads as TGCGCCAGCAGCCAAGTTGCCCAGCGGGAGCCCACAGATACGCAGTATTTT. It is translated as CASSQVAQREPTDTQYF.

The chain carries TRBV3-1 (or the pseudogene TRBV3-2) and TRBJ1-4, with D hard to call. Germline V gene sequence: CDR1 LGHDT, CDR2 YNNKEL (reference sequence). V was pared by 0 bases and J by 5 bases, with 10 bases between. The CDR3 contains 15 residues. The CDR3 nucleotides read TGTGCCAGCAGCCAAGATGTACAGCTAAATGAAAAACTGTTTTTT. It encodes CASSQDVQLNEKLFF.

This rearrangement joins TRBV7-2 to TRBJ2-3; a possible D gene is TRBD2 (5 bases). There are 16 residues in the CDR3. The germline CDR1 and CDR2 sequences are SGHTA and FQGNSA. V lost 1 base and J lost 1, with 12 bases in between. CDR3 residues: CASSLVGMRGTDTQYF. CDR3 coding DNA: TGTGCCAGCAGCTTAGTTGGTATGAGGGGCACAGATACGCAGTATTTT.

The rearrangement uses TRBV10-3 and TRBJ1-2; D is unresolved. This CDR3 has 17 residues. Trimming removed 0 bases from V and 1 base from J, with 15 bases in between. Germline V CDR1 and CDR2: ENHRY, SYGVKD. The CDR3 here is CAISESLSLARNYGYTF. The DNA of the CDR3 is TGTGCCATCAGTGAGTCGCTGTCGCTCGCGCGTAACTATGGCTACACCTTC.

The chain uses TRBV12-3 or TRBV12-4 and TRBJ2-2; D gene uncertain. Deletions cut 3 bases from V and 4 bases from J, with 6 bases between. This CDR3 region has 13 residues. The CDR3 here is CASSFAGTGELFF. The CDR3 region has the DNA TGTGCCAGCAGTTTCGCAGGCACCGGGGAGCTGTTTTTT.

A few counts support this clone. V usage is TRBV10-3 and J usage is TRBJ1-1, with D perhaps matching TRBD1 (6 bases). CDR3 length equals 15 residues. V was cut by 5 bases and J by 0 bases, with 13 bases left in between. Germline V gene lookup returns CDR1 ENHRY and CDR2 SYGVKD. This CDR3 is CAISPGVEMNTEAFF. DNA of the CDR3: TGTGCCATCAGTCCAGGGGTTGAAATGAACACTGAAGCTTTCTTT.